A single T cell receptor beta chain is shown here with its context. Its antigen is not yet known. Within one base of it there is no much larger clone, and no base qualities were kept. This sample is part of a study of blood T cell repertoires in COVID-19 (TCRdb year 2020). With respect to the entire study: The collaborator samples originated in the United States, Italy and Spain and spanned the acute and convalescent phases of COVID-19. The prospective study material was composed of cDNA or gDNA derived from T cells, B-cell-depleted T cells, or PBMCs. Deeply sampled blood TCRbeta repertoires from subjects exposed to, actively infected with, or recovered from COVID-19 were included in the dataset. The repertoires were released in a freely available public database intended as a resource for research on the immune response to SARS-CoV-2. The samples were drawn from two sources: the first 160 participants of the ongoing ImmuneRACE study, and about 1,300 subjects contributed by 6 global collaborators. A de-identified subject ID, COVID-19 status, age in years and sex were almost always included in the sample metadata. Where available, HLA class I and class II types were taken from metadata supplied by the sample provider and were not determined by assay-based typing.

The collaborating institutions used their own protocols to collect whole blood in K2EDTA tubes. Collaborator samples were shipped for TCRbeta analysis as frozen whole blood, isolated PBMCs, or DNA extracted from either sample type. Here is what the overall study found, with its caveats: Clinical and demographic metadata were provided uncurated, with the amount varying by source and participant.

The immunoSEQ Assay, a bias-controlled multiplex PCR, was used to amplify TCRbeta CDR3 regions from genomic DNA. The source study handled its data this way. The number of nucleated cells in each sample was estimated by amplification of reference gene primers within the assay. To quantify the absolute abundance of each unique TCRbeta CDR3 rearrangement, sequence reads were collapsed and filtered. Productive Simpson clonality was computed per sample as the square root of Simpson's diversity index over productive rearrangements. Not all clones reach the TCRdb copy of this immuneACCESS table, which keeps in-frame sequences only. Checked studies attribute under half of the gap to unresolved V genes and leave the rest unexplained. The V and J calls and clone size come from that table; D and trimming were worked out from the DNA. Within this sample are over 100,000 clones, with roughly 69% of them counted one time only. The ten most abundant clones make up less than 2.5% of the sample.

The CDR3 runs 15 residues from the cysteine to the phenylalanine. The entry retains the CDR3 DNA only, 45 bases that are in frame from base 1. Unmatched junction bases come to 9, with V trimmed by 6 bases and J by 6 bases. For CDR1 and CDR2, the germline V gene lists MDHEN and SYDVKM. The sequence came from a woman in her 70s with acute or convalescent COVID-19. This chain is built from TRBV28 and TRBJ2-1; 9 junctional bases match TRBD2. Sequencing was done on a sample of peripheral blood. The nucleotides are TGTGCCAGCAGGAGACTAGCGGAAAGATGCAATGAGCAGTTCTTC. Translated, it gives CASRRLAERCNEQFF.